What follows are 10 T cell receptor beta chains derived from one specimen sequenced in a study of cytomegalovirus exposure and HLA in healthy donors. PCR was performed using 60 Vbeta and 13 Jbeta primers. Generated by immunoSEQ multiplex PCR, the TCRdb table keeps only in-frame clones and is missing some. The data hold roughly 130,000 clones, with 60% to 75% observed a single time. Sequenced input: PBMCs. The origin of the receptors is a woman between 45 and 65 years old in good health and CMV-seropositive.

The V call is TRBV5-1, the J call TRBJ2-4; 7 bases match TRBD1. This CDR3 contains 14 residues. The V gene end was trimmed by 4 bases and the J gene end by 5 bases; junction bases not matched to a gene: 6. The germline V gene encodes CDR1 SGHRS and CDR2 YFSETQ. The CDR3 DNA follows: TGCGCCAGCAGCGGTACAGGGGCGGAAAACATTCAGTACTTC. Amino acids: CASSGTGAENIQYF.

This CDR3 reads CASSFQKGQGFTEAFF. Written as DNA, the CDR3 is TGTGCCAGCAGTTTTCAGAAGGGACAGGGGTTTACTGAAGCTTTCTTT. This chain joins TRBV28 and TRBJ1-1; TRBD1 matches 10 bases. CDR3 length: 16 residues. J gave up 5 bases and V 3 bases, and 9 bases lay outside the gene matches. Germline V CDR1 and CDR2: MDHEN, SYDVKM.

The CDR3 reads CASSPTARNYGYTF. In DNA form, the CDR3 reads TGTGCCAGCAGCCCGACAGCGAGAAACTATGGCTACACCTTC. The chain has TRBV6-4 and TRBJ1-2; TRBD1 might be the D (5 bases). V was cut by 6 bases and J by 2 bases, with 13 bases left in between. The CDR3 has 14 amino acids. Per germline, CDR1 MRHNA and CDR2 SNTAGT.

This clone occurred a few times. The gene calls are TRBV2 and TRBJ1-5; D perhaps matches TRBD1 (6 bases). Germline-derived CDR1 and CDR2 are SNHLY and FYNNEI. There are 14 residues in the CDR3. With 2 bases removed from V and 2 bases from J, the gap between germline ends came to 7 bases. DNA of the CDR3: TGTGCCAGCAGTGAATCAGGGGGCAATCAGCCCCAGCATTTT. Translated, it gives CASSESGGNQPQHF.

The V and J genes are TRBV5-1 and TRBJ1-3; no clear D gene. Trimming took 5 bases from V and 0 from J, leaving 6 bases between them. Germline-derived CDR1 and CDR2 are SGHRS and YFSETQ. This CDR3 region has 13 residues. DNA for the CDR3: TGCGCCAGCAGGGCCAGCTCTGGAAACACCATATATTTT. Amino acid sequence: CASRASSGNTIYF.

This clone was seen a handful of times. For the CDR3, the DNA is TGTGCCAGCATTAAAGGGACAGGGCGGGCCTACACCTTC. It codes for CASIKGTGRAYTF. This chain joins TRBV6-5 and TRBJ1-2; 9 bases fit TRBD1. V shed 7 bases and J 10 bases; nucleotides not matched to a gene: 10. This CDR3 has 13 amino acids. Germline V gene data show CDR1 as MNHEY and CDR2 as SVGAGI.

The CDR3 coding sequence is TGTGCCAGCAGTCGGGGAGGGTACACTGAAGCTTTCTTT. Its protein product is CASSRGGYTEAFF. The chain recombines TRBV6-5 with TRBJ1-1; no clear D gene. The V gene lost 5 bases and the J gene lost 3 bases, with 10 bases spanning the gap. The germline CDR1 and CDR2 sequences are MNHEY and SVGAGI. CDR3 size: 13 residues.

The genes are TRBV7-9 and TRBJ2-3; TRBD2 aligns across 10 bases. Trimming at V came to 4 bases and at J to 8 bases, leaving 6 bases not matched to a gene. Germline assignment: CDR1 SEHNR and CDR2 FQNEAQ (reference sequence). The CDR3 runs 14 residues. The CDR3, as DNA: TGTGCCAGCAGCTCGCTAGCGGGGGAAGTTACGCAGTATTTT. Protein sequence: CASSSLAGEVTQYF. The full variable domain, its missing parts supplied by reference TRBV7-9 and TRBJ2-3, is DTGVSQNPRHKITKRGQNVTFRCDPISEHNRLYWYRQTLGQGPEFLTYFQNEAQLEKSRLLSDRFSAERPKGSFSTLEIQRTEQGDSAMYLCASSSLAGEVTQYFGPGTRLTVL.

The chain combines TRBV7-8 with TRBJ2-1; TRBD2 aligns across 7 bases. The V gene end was trimmed by 4 bases and the J gene end by 7 bases; junction bases not matched to a gene: 10. The germline V gene encodes CDR1 SGHVS and CDR2 FQNEAQ. This CDR3 spans 15 amino acids. CDR3 DNA sequence: TGTGCCAGCAGCTCCCCAGCGGGGATGTCGAATGAGCAGTTCTTC. Residues: CASSSPAGMSNEQFF.

The V call is TRBV6-5, the J call TRBJ2-5, with a weak D call TRBD1 (5 bases). The better agreement between TRBJ2-7 and the DNA end casts doubt on the J call. This CDR3 region has 16 residues. Germline V gives CDR1 MNHEY, CDR2 SVGAGI. The CDR3 nucleotides read TGTGCCAGCAGTTACTCCTCAGGGCGGAACCACTACGAGCAGTACTTC. This translates into CASSYSSGRNHYEQYF.